This T cell receptor (beta chain) was observed in a study of Graves' ophthalmopathy and Graves' hyperthyroidism (dated by TCRdb to 2016 to 2019). Some background on the complete study: Peripheral blood was collected before any treatment was given, at the time of initial diagnosis. TCR beta repertoire signatures were used to distinguish Graves' ophthalmopathy from Graves' hyperthyroidism and to predict progression to ophthalmopathy. In total, around 130 blood samples were TCR-sequenced: roughly 45 ophthalmopathy, 75 hyperthyroidism and some 17 hyperthyroidism-to-ophthalmopathy patients. To explore V-J signatures distinguishing ophthalmopathy from hyperthyroidism, a discovery set of around 97 patients (about 41 ophthalmopathy, 55 to 60 stable hyperthyroidism) was enrolled. The independent validation cohort included some 19 hyperthyroidism patients plus 17 patients who later progressed from hyperthyroidism to ophthalmopathy. T-cell repertoires of thyroid tissue and blood were compared in six or seven hyperthyroidism patients. Following sampling, methimazole starting at 30 mg daily was administered to hyperthyroidism patients, and high-dose intravenous methylprednisolone was administered to ophthalmopathy patients. The roughly 91 discovery patients were randomly divided into training and test sets at a 7:3 ratio.

Patients with ophthalmopathy had moderately to severely active disease, with a Clinical Activity Score of 3 or more, a NOSPECS grade of 4 or more, and a disease duration of less than 3 months. Patients were excluded if they had other autoimmune diseases, uncontrolled infections, pregnancy or lactation. Clinical symptoms, serum thyroxine, TRAb, thyroid ultrasound and orbital computed tomography were used for diagnosis. PBMCs were isolated from about 9.2 ml of fresh peripheral blood by Ficoll-Paque density gradient centrifugation. Trizol reagent was used to extract the total RNA, and its quality was then checked on an Agilent 2100 Bioanalyzer. TCR beta CDR3 regions were amplified from RNA transcripts for repertoire sequencing. The first round of RT-PCR was done with HTBI primers and the Qiagen OneStep RT-PCR kit, and was followed by a second round of multiplex PCR, then size selection and purification. The libraries underwent paired-end sequencing with 100 bp reads on an Illumina HiSeq2000. On the study's bioinformatics: Reads were processed with SOAPnuke, discarding reads with adapters, uncalled bases, mean Phred below 15, or no exact constant-primer or identifier match. High-quality paired reads were merged with COPE v1.2.5. Clonotypes were defined as unique nucleotide sequences and were aligned to IMGT TRB V, D and J references using MiTCR v1.1. Only V-J combinations with frequency above 0.0001 were analysed, covering 99% to 99.2% of repertoires. For each V-J combination, a TCR clonal expansion and chaos score was defined as the ratio of F50 clonal expansion to chaos observed in the TCRdist matrix. Welch's t-statistics and random forest were used to reduce features to about 13 V-J combinations, which were fed into a naive Bayes classifier. The Morisita-Horn index was used to measure how similar the thyroid and blood repertoires were. TCRdb passed the public sequencing reads through fastp at Q25 and MiXCR, retaining productive beta sequences. All rows with the same CDR3 protein become a single entry with the most common DNA and genes. Here the V and J calls rest on TCRdb's processing, not on the authors' analysis. Counted in this sample were some 160,000 distinct CDR3 sequences; roughly two fifths of them appeared once. The top ten clonotypes cover roughly 9% of the sample.

What the work shows at the level of the full study, not this receptor alone: In cross-validation, the 13-signature model distinguished ophthalmopathy from stable hyperthyroidism with approximately 88% sensitivity and about 84% specificity, and in the test set the corresponding values were approximately 80% and 75%. In validation, the model predicted ophthalmopathy progression with 70.59% sensitivity and 72% to 80% specificity; about a dozen predicted patients were CT-confirmed with GO in a median of about 6.2 months. Sample size was not predetermined statistically, and investigators were not blinded to group allocation. Most of the expanded thyroid clonotypes with a frequency above 0.001 were also detected in blood, and it was suggested that the thyroid immune response may be reflected by blood repertoires.

This clonotype was observed many times. Its antigen has not been determined. No much larger clonotype is one base removed from it; base qualities were not supplied. Measured from the cysteine to the phenylalanine, the CDR3 is 16 residues long. Only the CDR3 region is kept as DNA, spanning 48 bases read in frame from base 1. The germline V gene specifies MDHEN as CDR1 and SYDVKM as CDR2. V lost 4 bases and J lost 0 bases, and the count of bases not matched to a germline gene is 9. The sequencing input was peripheral blood. The chain is made from TRBV28 and TRBJ2-7, with TRBD1 matching 7 junction bases. This TCR came from a man younger than 45 with Graves' ophthalmopathy. Donor details come from another sample of the same person, matched by shared clones. Here is the DNA: TGTGCCAGCAGTTCCACAGGGGCCTCCAGCTCCTACGAGCAGTACTTC. It encodes CASSSTGASSSYEQYF.